The clone carrying this TCR beta chain was seen just once. CDR1 and CDR2 (germline): SGDLS, YYNGEE. CDR3 size: 13 residues. The V gene end was trimmed by 3 bases and the J gene end by 5 bases; junction bases not matched to a gene: 0. The data stem from a study of technical replicates of blood from a handful of donors. The data were produced by immunoSEQ multiplex PCR, yet TCRdb's version contains in-frame clones alone and is incomplete. The sample has about 74,000 clones; 90% to 97% are singletons. Material for sequencing was T cells isolated from PBMCs. V usage is TRBV9 and J usage is TRBJ2-2; 8 nucleotides align to TRBD1. The TCR originated in a human donor in good health. The CDR3 DNA reads as TGTGCCAGCAGCGGACAGGGGACCGGGGAGCTGTTTTTT. Its protein is CASSGQGTGELFF.